These 20 T cell receptor beta chains share one sample of origin, sequenced in a study of blood T cell repertoires in COVID-19. Sequencing was performed with immunoSEQ multiplex PCR; in TCRdb, only in-frame clones are kept and a portion is missing. There are tens of thousands of clones in the sample; approximately 85% occur only once, and 11% to 15% lies in the top ten. The sequenced sample was peripheral blood. These TCRs come from a human donor with acute or convalescent COVID-19. The donor label of this sample is uncertain.

The chain is built from TRBV13 and TRBJ2-1; TRBD2 agrees at 11 bases. V lost 5 bases to trimming and J lost 3 bases; unmatched junction nucleotides: 9. Germline-derived CDR1 and CDR2 are PRHDT and FYEKMQ (reference sequence). This CDR3 comprises 17 residues. CDR3 nucleotide sequence: TGTGCCAGCAGCGGAACTAGCGGGAGTCACTTCTACAATGAGCAGTTCTTC. It specifies CASSGTSGSHFYNEQFF.

The table lists this clone with a count of one. The chain employs TRBV19 and TRBJ1-5; TRBD1 matches 10 bases. After removal of 9 bases from V and 7 bases from J, the junction contained 15 bases not matched to a gene. CDR1 is LNHDA and CDR2 is SQIVND in the germline V gene (reference sequence). The CDR3 is 16 amino acids. The CDR3 region is CARGPPGQGVRQPQHF. The CDR3 region has the DNA TGTGCCAGAGGCCCCCCCGGACAGGGGGTGCGGCAGCCCCAGCATTTT.

This chain uses TRBV28 with TRBJ2-7, with D perhaps matching TRBD1 (5 bases). Trimming shortened V by 5 bases and J by 4 bases, and 12 bases separated the two germline ends. Germline CDR1 and CDR2: MDHEN and SYDVKM. The CDR3 totals 13 residues. The CDR3, as DNA: TGTGCCAGCAGTAAACCCAGGGTTTACGAGCAGTACTTC. It is translated as CASSKPRVYEQYF.

The chain is built from TRBV11-1 and TRBJ2-3; tentatively, D is TRBD2 (6 bases). V was cut by 2 bases and J by 10 bases, with 22 bases left in between. The CDR3 runs to 16 residues. Germline loops: CDR1 SGHAT, CDR2 FQDESV (reference sequence). In DNA form, the CDR3 reads TGTGCCAGCAGCTTACTCGGGACTCCCCTTGTAGGTGCGCAGTATTTT. Encoded protein: CASSLLGTPLVGAQYF.

The chain carries TRBV3-1 (or the pseudogene TRBV3-2) and TRBJ2-5; D may be TRBD2 (6 bases). The germline V gene has CDR1 LGHDT and CDR2 YNNKEL (reference sequence). The CDR3 contains 15 residues. V shed 1 base and J shed 3 bases, with 12 bases lying between them. The CDR3 loop is CASSQVPRREETQYF. The CDR3 DNA is TGTGCCAGCAGCCAAGTCCCGAGGAGGGAAGAGACCCAGTACTTC.

The chain recombines TRBV30 with TRBJ2-3; the match to TRBD2 covers 13 bases. The CDR3 has 17 residues. The V and J ends lost 3 bases and 4 bases, in that order; junction bases with no gene match: 10. Germline CDR1 GTSNPN, CDR2 SVGIG (reference sequence). CDR3 protein: CAWRGGRTSGSPDTQYF. In DNA form, the CDR3 reads TGTGCCTGGAGGGGGGGCCGGACTAGCGGGAGTCCAGATACGCAGTATTTT.

This chain uses TRBV3-1 (or the pseudogene TRBV3-2) with TRBJ1-5, with D perhaps TRBD1 (6 bases). The germline CDR1 and CDR2 sequences are LGHDT and YNNKEL (reference sequence). V shed 4 bases and J shed 0 bases, with 10 bases lying between them. This CDR3 spans 15 amino acids. CDR3 amino acids: CASSPDRYSNQPQHF. CDR3 DNA: TGTGCCAGCAGCCCGGACAGATATAGCAATCAGCCCCAGCATTTT.

The genes are TRBV6-2 or TRBV6-3 and TRBJ2-3; 7 nucleotides match TRBD2. J was trimmed by 5 bases and V by 1 base; bases with no gene match: 15. This CDR3 is built from 18 residues. The V gene's germline CDR1 is MNHEY and CDR2 SVGEGT. The CDR3 DNA sequence: TGTGCCAGCAGTTACTGGATTTCGACTAGCTCCTCTGAAGATACGCAGTATTTT. It is translated as CASSYWISTSSSEDTQYF.

The V gene is TRBV2, the J gene TRBJ2-3; the D gene is possibly TRBD2 (7 bases). This CDR3 region has 16 residues. Germline CDR1 reads SNHLY; CDR2 reads FYNNEI. Trimming removed 7 bases from V and 0 bases from J, with 17 bases in between. The CDR3 DNA sequence: TGTGCCAGCAAGCTGGAGGGGGGGATAAGCACAGATACGCAGTATTTT. It translates to CASKLEGGISTDTQYF.

V is TRBV6-5 and J is TRBJ1-1, with TRBD1 as a possible D gene (6 bases). V was trimmed by 8 bases and J by 5 bases, leaving 15 bases between them. CDR3 length equals 13 residues. In germline, CDR1 is MNHEY, CDR2 SVGAGI. CDR3 in amino acids: CASRPQGRTEAFF. CDR3 in DNA: TGTGCCAGCCGCCCCCAGGGGCGAACTGAAGCTTTCTTT.

This chain links TRBV4-2 with TRBJ1-2, with D perhaps TRBD1 (5 bases). CDR3 size: 15 residues. Germline CDR1 and CDR2: LGHNA and YNFKEQ. Trimming stripped 8 bases from V and 0 bases from J, with 16 bases between. The CDR3 loop reads CASYPGNVANYGYTF. The CDR3 DNA reads TGTGCCAGCTATCCAGGGAACGTCGCTAACTATGGCTACACCTTC.

This clone appeared a single time. V gene TRBV19 combines with J gene TRBJ1-2, with a weak D call TRBD1 (5 bases). CDR3 size: 15 residues. Trimming took 3 bases from V and 4 from J, leaving 15 bases between them. The V gene's germline CDR1 is LNHDA and CDR2 SQIVND (reference sequence). The CDR3 coding sequence is TGTGCCAGTAGTATCGGGCAGGGTGAAGGCTATGGCTACACCTTC. It encodes CASSIGQGEGYGYTF. Full variable domain (rest looked up from reference TRBV19 and TRBJ1-2): DGGITQSPKYLFRKEGQNVTLSCEQNLNHDAMYWYRQDPGQGLRLIYYSQIVNDFQKGDIAEGYSVSREKKESFPLTVTSAQKNPTAFYLCASSIGQGEGYGYTFGSGTRLTVV.

The rearrangement uses TRBV4-2 and TRBJ1-2, with D possibly being TRBD1 (5 bases). V was clipped by 1 base and J by 2 bases, with 8 bases between them. This CDR3 is 14 amino acids long. Looked up from germline, CDR1 is LGHNA and CDR2 is YNFKEQ. The CDR3 spells CASSQVGGNYGYTF. The CDR3 DNA is TGTGCCAGCAGCCAAGTTGGGGGGAACTATGGCTACACCTTC.

The chain employs TRBV19 and TRBJ2-3; possible D gene TRBD1, 6 bases. Trimming shortened V by 6 bases and J by 0 bases, and 13 bases separated the two germline ends. Germline V gene lookup returns CDR1 LNHDA and CDR2 SQIVND (reference sequence). The CDR3 covers 15 residues. The CDR3 sequence: CASSQGDISTDTQYF. The CDR3 coding sequence is TGTGCCAGTAGCCAAGGGGACATTAGCACAGATACGCAGTATTTT.

This clone was observed a few times. V is TRBV24-1 and J is TRBJ1-2, with D hard to call. Trimming removed 4 bases at V and 0 bases at J, with 14 bases between. Germline V lookup: CDR1 KGHDR, CDR2 SFDVKD. This CDR3 comprises 16 residues. DNA of the CDR3: TGTGCCACCAGTGACCCTCGGAGGGCGGCTAACTATGGCTACACCTTC. It yields the protein CATSDPRRAANYGYTF.

The chain uses TRBV7-2 and TRBJ1-1, with D possibly matching TRBD1 (6 bases). This CDR3 has 13 amino acids. CDR1 and CDR2 (germline): SGHTA, FQGNSA. V was shortened by 5 bases and J by 5 bases, with 12 bases between the two germline ends. The CDR3 loop is CASSGQHGTEAFF. As DNA, the CDR3 is TGTGCCAGCAGCGGACAGCACGGTACTGAAGCTTTCTTT.

The chain recombines TRBV11-2 with TRBJ2-2; 14 positions agree with TRBD2. In germline, CDR1 is SGHAT, CDR2 FQNNGV. The trim removed 9 bases at V and 6 bases at J, leaving 3 bases unmatched. This CDR3 comprises 14 residues. CDR3 sequence (DNA): TGTGCCAGTCAGACTAGCGGGGGGGCCGGGGAGCTGTTTTTT. Its translation: CASQTSGGAGELFF. Drawing the rest from reference TRBV11-2 and TRBJ2-2, the complete variable domain is EAGVAQSPRYKIIEKRQSVAFWCNPISGHATLYWYQQILGQGPKLLIQFQNNGVVDDSQLPKDRFSAERLKGVDSTLKIQPAKLEDSAVYLCASQTSGGAGELFFGEGSRLTVL.

This clone was detected a few times. The chain joins TRBV5-1 to TRBJ2-5; a possible D gene is TRBD2 (5 bases). The CDR3 spans 14 residues. Deletions cut 5 bases from V and 0 bases from J, with 11 bases between. CDR1 and CDR2 (germline): SGHRS, YFSETQ. CDR3 sequence: CASRVGLHQETQYF. CDR3 in DNA: TGCGCCAGCAGGGTCGGACTCCACCAAGAGACCCAGTACTTC.

The CDR3 loop reads CASSPLGHGGTEAFF. The CDR3 DNA follows: TGTGCCAGCAGCCCGCTGGGACATGGGGGCACTGAAGCTTTCTTT. The rearrangement links TRBV14 to TRBJ1-1; D perhaps matches TRBD1 (6 bases). Per germline, CDR1 SGHDN and CDR2 FVKESK. The CDR3 extends over 15 amino acids. V dropped 4 bases and J dropped 4 bases, with 16 bases sitting between them. Full variable domain (outside the CDR3, taken from reference TRBV14 and TRBJ1-1): EAGVTQFPSHSVIEKGQTVTLRCDPISGHDNLYWYRRVMGKEIKFLLHFVKESKQDESGMPNNRFLAERTGGTYSTLKVQPAELEDSGVYFCASSPLGHGGTEAFFGQGTRLTVV.

The chain joins TRBV6-5 to TRBJ2-1; 8 nucleotides line up with TRBD2. The J segment lost 5 bases and the V segment lost 4 bases, leaving 7 bases of the junction unmatched. CDR3 length: 15 residues. Germline CDR1 MNHEY, CDR2 SVGAGI. Here the CDR3 reads CASSSIAGYNNEQFF. In DNA, the CDR3 is TGTGCCAGCAGTTCCATAGCGGGGTATAACAATGAGCAGTTCTTC.